These 3 T cell receptor beta chains originate from one sample sequenced in a study of CD8 T cells in ankylosing spondylitis. Using its own MiXCR run on the 5' RACE reads, TCRdb lists one record per CDR3 protein. The sample gives around 150,000 distinct CDR3 sequences, around a tenth of which show up once; approximately 32% is in the top ten. Sequencing used blood, either unsorted or a sorted T cell fraction (not recorded which). The receptor source for this set is a male donor with ankylosing spondylitis or in good health (not recorded which).

This clonotype was counted at least ten times. The chain employs TRBV27 and TRBJ1-5; D may be TRBD1 (5 bases). Germline V gene sequence: CDR1 MNHEY, CDR2 SMNVEV (reference sequence). V was clipped by 4 bases and J by 4 bases, with 11 bases between them. The CDR3 sequence is 14 residues long. The CDR3 region is CASSSHGANQPQHF. The CDR3 coding sequence is TGTGCCAGCAGTTCCCACGGGGCGAATCAGCCCCAGCATTTT.

This clonotype was recorded at least ten times. J is TRBJ1-4 and V is TRBV5-6; 9 nucleotides align to TRBD1. CDR3 length equals 15 residues. Per germline, CDR1 SGHDT and CDR2 YYEEEE. V was pared by 4 bases and J by 7 bases, with 8 bases of the junction left unmatched. The DNA for the CDR3 is TGTGCCAGCAGCCCCTCGGGACAGGGTTCTGAAAAACTGTTTTTT. It is translated as CASSPSGQGSEKLFF.

This clonotype was seen at least ten times. The J gene is TRBJ2-1, the V gene TRBV27; 9 nucleotides align to TRBD2. The trim removed 7 bases at V and 8 bases at J, leaving 9 bases unmatched. Per the germline V gene, CDR1 is MNHEY and CDR2 is SMNVEV (reference sequence). The CDR3 consists of 14 residues. The CDR3 spells CASIRRGGGDEQFF. CDR3 DNA: TGTGCCAGCATAAGGCGGGGGGGCGGTGATGAGCAGTTCTTC.